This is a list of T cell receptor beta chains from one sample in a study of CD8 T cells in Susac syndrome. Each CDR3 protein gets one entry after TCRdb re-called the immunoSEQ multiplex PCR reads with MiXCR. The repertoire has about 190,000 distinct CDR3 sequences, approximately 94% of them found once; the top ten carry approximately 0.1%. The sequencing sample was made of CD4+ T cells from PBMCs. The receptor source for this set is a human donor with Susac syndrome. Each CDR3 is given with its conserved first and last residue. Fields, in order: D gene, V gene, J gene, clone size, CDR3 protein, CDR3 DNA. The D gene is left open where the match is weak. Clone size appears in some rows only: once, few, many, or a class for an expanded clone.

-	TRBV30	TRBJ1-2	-	CAWSVVAYGYTF	TGTGCCTGGAGTGTGGTCGCCTATGGCTACACCTTC
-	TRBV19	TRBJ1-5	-	CACSGGSQKNQPQHF	TGTGCCTGTAGTGGGGGCAGCCAGAAGAATCAGCCCCAGCATTTT
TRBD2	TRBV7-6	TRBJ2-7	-	CASSLLGGKEQYF	TGTGCCAGCAGCTTATTGGGGGGGAAGGAGCAGTACTTC
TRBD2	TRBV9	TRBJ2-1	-	CASSALAGGYNEQFF	TGTGCCAGCAGCGCATTAGCGGGGGGTTACAATGAGCAGTTCTTC
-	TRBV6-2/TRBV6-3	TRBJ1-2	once	CASTTETLPNYGYTF	TGTGCCAGCACCACCGAGACCCTACCCAACTATGGCTACACCTTC
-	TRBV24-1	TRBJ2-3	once	CATGGGVTDTQYF	TGTGCCACTGGAGGGGGAGTCACAGATACGCAGTATTTT
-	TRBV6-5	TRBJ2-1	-	CASSYSVEYSYNEQFF	TGTGCCAGCAGTTACTCGGTAGAATACTCCTACAATGAGCAGTTCTTC
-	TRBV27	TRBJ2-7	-	CASSLRARGLNSYEQYF	TGTGCCAGCAGTTTAAGGGCGCGAGGGCTTAACTCCTACGAGCAGTACTTC
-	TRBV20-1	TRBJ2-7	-	CSARAAHSYEQYF	TGCAGTGCTAGGGCGGCCCACTCCTACGAGCAGTACTTC
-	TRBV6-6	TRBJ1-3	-	CASSLEGYLGNTIYF	TGTGCCAGCAGTCTGGAGGGGTATTTAGGAAACACCATATATTTT
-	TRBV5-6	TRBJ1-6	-	CASSAPDHMSPLHF	TGTGCCAGCAGCGCCCCGGACCACATGTCACCCCTCCACTTT
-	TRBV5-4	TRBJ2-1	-	CASSPGLVAQNEQFF	TGTGCCAGCAGTCCGGGGCTAGTCGCCCAGAATGAGCAGTTCTTC
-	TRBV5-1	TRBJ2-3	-	CASSLVDPSTDTQYF	TGCGCCAGCAGCTTGGTGGACCCCAGCACAGATACGCAGTATTTT
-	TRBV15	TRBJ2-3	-	CATSREIKYTQYF	TGTGCCACCAGCAGAGAGATCAAATATACGCAGTATTTT
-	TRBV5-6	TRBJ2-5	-	CASSLGQTGTQYF	TGTGCCAGCAGCTTGGGACAAACAGGGACCCAGTACTTC
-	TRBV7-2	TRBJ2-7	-	CASSLMSYEQYF	TGTGCCAGCAGCTTAATGAGCTACGAGCAGTACTTC
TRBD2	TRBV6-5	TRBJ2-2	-	CASSYRRGMNTGELFF	TGTGCCAGCAGTTACCGGCGGGGGATGAACACCGGGGAGCTGTTTTTT
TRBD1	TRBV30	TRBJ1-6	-	CAWSKRQNRGPNSPLHF	TGTGCCTGGAGTAAACGTCAAAACAGGGGACCAAATTCACCCCTCCACTTT
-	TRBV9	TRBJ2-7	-	CASSVAAGPVGEQYF	TGTGCCAGCAGCGTAGCTGCGGGGCCGGTGGGCGAGCAGTACTTC
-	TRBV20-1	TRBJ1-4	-	CSARDPKGSTNEKLFF	TGCAGTGCTAGAGATCCCAAGGGTTCGACTAATGAAAAACTGTTTTTT
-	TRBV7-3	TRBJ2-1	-	CASSDSGSYNEQFF	TGTGCCAGCAGTGACAGTGGGTCCTACAATGAGCAGTTCTTC
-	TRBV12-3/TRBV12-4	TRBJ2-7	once	CASSLVRGTDEQYF	TGTGCCAGCAGTTTGGTCAGGGGCACAGACGAGCAGTACTTC
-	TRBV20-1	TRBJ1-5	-	CSARPGNSQPQHF	TGCAGTGCTAGACCAGGGAATAGTCAGCCCCAGCATTTT
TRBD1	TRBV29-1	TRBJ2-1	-	CSVEDPRGQGGYNEQFF	TGCAGCGTTGAAGATCCGAGGGGACAGGGGGGATACAATGAGCAGTTCTTC
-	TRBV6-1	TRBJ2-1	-	CASSESRDIWANEQFF	TGTGCCAGCAGTGAATCCCGGGACATTTGGGCCAATGAGCAGTTCTTC
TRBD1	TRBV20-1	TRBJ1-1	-	CSAAGGFLGRTEAFF	TGCAGTGCTGCAGGGGGGTTTTTAGGACGCACTGAAGCTTTCTTT
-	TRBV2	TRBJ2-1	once	CASKGERSYNEQFF	TGTGCCAGCAAAGGGGAGAGGTCCTACAATGAGCAGTTCTTC
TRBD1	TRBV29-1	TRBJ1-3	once	CSVEDGTGILAGNTIYF	TGCAGCGTTGAAGACGGGACAGGGATTTTGGCTGGAAACACCATATATTTT